These T cell receptor beta chains were read from a single sample in a study of blood T cell repertoires in COVID-19. Method: immunoSEQ multiplex PCR; TCRdb's copy keeps in-frame clones and lacks some. The table records about 34,000 clones, about 92% of them present only once. The material sequenced was peripheral blood. These receptors all come from a man at least 80 years old with acute or convalescent COVID-19. Each CDR3 is given with its conserved first and last residue. Each record gives: CDR3 length, D gene, clone size, V gene, J gene, CDR3 protein, CDR3 DNA. D genes are given only for firm matches. A clone size is listed for some rows: how often the clone was seen (once, few, many), or a class if it is expanded.

len: 14; d_gene: .; abundance: .; v_gene: TRBV6-6; j_gene: TRBJ1-5; CDR3aa: CASSYSFGNQPQHF; CDR3nt: TGTGCCAGCAGTTACTCTTTCGGCAATCAGCCCCAGCATTTT
len: 16; d_gene: TRBD1; abundance: .; v_gene: TRBV6-2/TRBV6-3; j_gene: TRBJ1-6; CDR3aa: CASSWPGQGRNSPLHF; CDR3nt: TGTGCCAGCAGTTGGCCGGGACAGGGGAGAAATTCACCCCTCCACTTT
len: 14; d_gene: TRBD2; abundance: .; v_gene: TRBV5-1; j_gene: TRBJ2-7; CDR3aa: CASSSGTSGGKQYF; CDR3nt: TGCGCCAGCAGCTCCGGGACTAGCGGGGGAAAGCAGTACTTC
len: 14; d_gene: .; abundance: .; v_gene: TRBV5-1; j_gene: TRBJ2-1; CDR3aa: CASSYGQTYNEQFF; CDR3nt: TGCGCCAGCAGCTACGGACAGACCTACAATGAGCAGTTCTTC
len: 16; d_gene: .; abundance: once; v_gene: TRBV2; j_gene: TRBJ2-7; CDR3aa: CASSEAWAGSKYEQYF; CDR3nt: TGTGCCAGCAGTGAAGCGTGGGCAGGCAGTAAGTACGAGCAGTACTTC
len: 14; d_gene: .; abundance: once; v_gene: TRBV15; j_gene: TRBJ2-2; CDR3aa: CATKGQWNTGELFF; CDR3nt: TGTGCCACTAAAGGACAGTGGAACACCGGGGAGCTGTTTTTT
len: 17; d_gene: TRBD1; abundance: .; v_gene: TRBV27; j_gene: TRBJ2-4; CDR3aa: CASSTLQGAQAKNIQYF; CDR3nt: TGTGCCAGCAGTACACTACAGGGGGCGCAAGCCAAAAACATTCAGTACTTC
len: 12; d_gene: .; abundance: .; v_gene: TRBV30; j_gene: TRBJ1-1; CDR3aa: CAWRRLNTEAFF; CDR3nt: TGTGCCTGGAGGAGGTTGAACACTGAAGCTTTCTTT
len: 14; d_gene: .; abundance: few; v_gene: TRBV7-9; j_gene: TRBJ1-2; CDR3aa: CASSLLSQGGGYTF; CDR3nt: TGTGCCAGCAGCTTATTGTCGCAGGGAGGGGGCTACACCTTC
len: 14; d_gene: TRBD1; abundance: once; v_gene: TRBV2; j_gene: TRBJ1-5; CDR3aa: CASSGQGVYQPQHF; CDR3nt: TGTGCCAGCAGTGGACAGGGGGTTTATCAGCCCCAGCATTTT
len: 20; d_gene: .; abundance: .; v_gene: TRBV5-1; j_gene: TRBJ1-2; CDR3aa: CASSLGTPGSTLSTNYGYTF; CDR3nt: TGCGCCAGCAGCTTGGGGACTCCCGGTAGTACCCTCTCCACTAACTATGGCTACACCTTC
len: 15; d_gene: TRBD1; abundance: .; v_gene: TRBV29-1; j_gene: TRBJ1-2; CDR3aa: CSVGGQGVLDYGYTF; CDR3nt: TGCAGCGTTGGGGGACAGGGAGTATTAGACTATGGCTACACCTTC
len: 15; d_gene: TRBD1; abundance: .; v_gene: TRBV5-4; j_gene: TRBJ1-2; CDR3aa: CASSLGQGGSYGYTF; CDR3nt: TGTGCCAGCAGCTTGGGACAGGGGGGAAGCTATGGCTACACCTTC
len: 16; d_gene: TRBD1; abundance: .; v_gene: TRBV27; j_gene: TRBJ1-4; CDR3aa: CASSATGGRANEKLFF; CDR3nt: TGTGCCAGCAGTGCGACAGGGGGTAGAGCTAATGAAAAACTGTTTTTT
len: 14; d_gene: .; abundance: .; v_gene: TRBV9; j_gene: TRBJ2-2; CDR3aa: CASSARGDTGELFF; CDR3nt: TGTGCCAGCAGCGCCAGGGGGGACACCGGGGAGCTGTTTTTT
len: 14; d_gene: TRBD2; abundance: once; v_gene: TRBV3-1/TRBV3-2; j_gene: TRBJ2-1; CDR3aa: CASGIAGGHNEQFF; CDR3nt: TGTGCCAGCGGAATAGCGGGGGGACACAATGAGCAGTTCTTC
len: 13; d_gene: .; abundance: .; v_gene: TRBV6-5; j_gene: TRBJ1-2; CDR3aa: CASTARGGDGYTF; CDR3nt: TGTGCCAGCACTGCACGGGGAGGGGATGGCTACACCTTC
len: 16; d_gene: TRBD2; abundance: .; v_gene: TRBV6-6; j_gene: TRBJ2-5; CDR3aa: CASSYSSSGGAETQYF; CDR3nt: TGTGCCAGCAGTTACTCGTCGAGCGGGGGGGCGGAGACCCAGTACTTC
len: 14; d_gene: TRBD1; abundance: .; v_gene: TRBV6-4; j_gene: TRBJ1-2; CDR3aa: CASSDSRTGYGYTF; CDR3nt: TGTGCCAGCAGTGACTCTCGGACAGGCTATGGCTACACCTTC
len: 13; d_gene: TRBD1; abundance: .; v_gene: TRBV11-2; j_gene: TRBJ1-2; CDR3aa: CASSLDRQYGYTF; CDR3nt: TGTGCCAGCAGCTTGGACAGGCAATATGGCTACACCTTC
len: 11; d_gene: .; abundance: .; v_gene: TRBV12-3/TRBV12-4; j_gene: TRBJ2-1; CDR3aa: CASRQNNEQFF; CDR3nt: TGTGCCAGCAGGCAGAACAATGAGCAGTTCTTC
len: 15; d_gene: .; abundance: .; v_gene: TRBV5-1; j_gene: TRBJ2-3; CDR3aa: CASSPWRGVGDTQYF; CDR3nt: TGCGCCAGCAGCCCTTGGCGGGGCGTGGGAGATACGCAGTATTTT
len: 15; d_gene: TRBD1; abundance: few; v_gene: TRBV5-1; j_gene: TRBJ2-7; CDR3aa: CASSLGQGAQYEQYF; CDR3nt: TGCGCCAGCAGCTTGGGACAGGGGGCGCAGTACGAGCAGTACTTC
len: 15; d_gene: .; abundance: .; v_gene: TRBV5-4; j_gene: TRBJ1-1; CDR3aa: CASSLINQGGTEAFF; CDR3nt: TGTGCCAGCAGCCTAATTAATCAGGGAGGCACTGAAGCTTTCTTT
len: 14; d_gene: .; abundance: .; v_gene: TRBV28; j_gene: TRBJ2-7; CDR3aa: CASRQQGRSYEQYF; CDR3nt: TGTGCCAGCAGACAACAGGGTAGGTCCTACGAGCAGTACTTC
len: 14; d_gene: TRBD1; abundance: .; v_gene: TRBV10-1; j_gene: TRBJ1-1; CDR3aa: CASSDHGDRQAAFF; CDR3nt: TGCGCCAGCAGTGATCACGGGGACAGGCAGGCAGCTTTCTTT
len: 13; d_gene: TRBD1; abundance: once; v_gene: TRBV29-1; j_gene: TRBJ1-3; CDR3aa: CSVAQGRLDTIYF; CDR3nt: TGCAGCGTTGCACAGGGGCGCCTGGACACCATATATTTT
len: 14; d_gene: .; abundance: .; v_gene: TRBV5-5; j_gene: TRBJ2-7; CDR3aa: CASSLGLAPYEQYF; CDR3nt: TGTGCCAGCAGCTTGGGGCTAGCGCCCTACGAGCAGTACTTC
len: 16; d_gene: .; abundance: .; v_gene: TRBV28; j_gene: TRBJ1-6; CDR3aa: CASSSAGRTIDSPLHF; CDR3nt: TGTGCCAGCAGTTCCGCGGGGCGGACGATAGATTCACCCCTCCACTTT
len: 14; d_gene: TRBD1; abundance: .; v_gene: TRBV5-1; j_gene: TRBJ1-1; CDR3aa: CASSAGTANLAAFF; CDR3nt: TGCGCCAGCAGCGCTGGGACAGCTAACCTAGCAGCTTTCTTT
len: 15; d_gene: TRBD2; abundance: .; v_gene: TRBV30; j_gene: TRBJ2-3; CDR3aa: CAWSLSGGPTDTQYF; CDR3nt: TGTGCCTGGAGTCTTAGCGGGGGGCCCACAGATACGCAGTATTTT
len: 16; d_gene: .; abundance: .; v_gene: TRBV15; j_gene: TRBJ1-3; CDR3aa: CATSRDGPGTGNTIYF; CDR3nt: TGTGCCACCAGCAGAGATGGGCCCGGCACTGGAAACACCATATATTTT
len: 15; d_gene: .; abundance: once; v_gene: TRBV19; j_gene: TRBJ1-3; CDR3aa: CASSLQGGPGNTIYF; CDR3nt: TGTGCCAGTAGTCTCCAAGGTGGGCCTGGAAACACCATATATTTT
len: 15; d_gene: .; abundance: .; v_gene: TRBV24-1; j_gene: TRBJ2-1; CDR3aa: CATSDLVGTYNEQFF; CDR3nt: TGTGCCACCAGTGATTTGGTGGGCACCTACAATGAGCAGTTCTTC
len: 13; d_gene: .; abundance: .; v_gene: TRBV11-2; j_gene: TRBJ1-1; CDR3aa: CASSQQGSTEAFF; CDR3nt: TGTGCCAGCAGCCAACAGGGTTCGACTGAAGCTTTCTTT
len: 18; d_gene: .; abundance: .; v_gene: TRBV2; j_gene: TRBJ2-6; CDR3aa: CASSEAGPSRAGANVLTF; CDR3nt: TGTGCCAGCAGTGAAGCGGGCCCCTCGAGGGCTGGGGCCAACGTCCTGACTTTC
len: 14; d_gene: .; abundance: .; v_gene: TRBV29-1; j_gene: TRBJ2-5; CDR3aa: CSTIGGASQETQYF; CDR3nt: TGCAGTACAATCGGGGGAGCCTCCCAAGAGACCCAGTACTTC
len: 13; d_gene: .; abundance: .; v_gene: TRBV7-2; j_gene: TRBJ2-3; CDR3aa: CASSLALEGTQYF; CDR3nt: TGTGCCAGCAGCTTAGCTCTGGAGGGTACGCAGTATTTT
len: 16; d_gene: .; abundance: .; v_gene: TRBV6-1; j_gene: TRBJ1-3; CDR3aa: CASSEGSGSSGNTIYF; CDR3nt: TGTGCCAGCAGTGAAGGGTCGGGGAGCTCTGGAAACACCATATATTTT
len: 16; d_gene: TRBD1; abundance: .; v_gene: TRBV18; j_gene: TRBJ1-2; CDR3aa: CASSPRTGPPNYGYTF; CDR3nt: TGTGCCAGCTCACCAAGGACAGGGCCACCTAACTATGGCTACACCTTC
len: 13; d_gene: .; abundance: .; v_gene: TRBV10-3; j_gene: TRBJ1-1; CDR3aa: CAISGQMNTEAFF; CDR3nt: TGTGCCATCAGTGGGCAAATGAACACTGAAGCTTTCTTT
len: 12; d_gene: TRBD1; abundance: .; v_gene: TRBV20-1; j_gene: TRBJ2-7; CDR3aa: CSASQGAYEQYF; CDR3nt: TGCAGTGCTAGTCAGGGGGCCTACGAGCAGTACTTC
len: 13; d_gene: .; abundance: .; v_gene: TRBV18; j_gene: TRBJ1-1; CDR3aa: CASSPTRNTEAFF; CDR3nt: TGTGCCAGCTCACCTACAAGGAACACTGAAGCTTTCTTT
len: 15; d_gene: TRBD1; abundance: once; v_gene: TRBV18; j_gene: TRBJ1-4; CDR3aa: CASSPPGQGNEKLFF; CDR3nt: TGTGCCAGCTCACCCCCGGGACAGGGAAATGAAAAACTGTTTTTT
len: 13; d_gene: .; abundance: .; v_gene: TRBV7-9; j_gene: TRBJ1-1; CDR3aa: CASSSRDIWGAFF; CDR3nt: TGTGCCAGCAGCTCCCGGGACATATGGGGAGCTTTCTTT
len: 13; d_gene: .; abundance: .; v_gene: TRBV11-2; j_gene: TRBJ1-2; CDR3aa: CASSWGGSYGYTF; CDR3nt: TGTGCCAGCAGCTGGGGGGGGAGCTATGGCTACACCTTC
len: 14; d_gene: .; abundance: .; v_gene: TRBV6-5; j_gene: TRBJ2-7; CDR3aa: CASSWPGGPNEQYF; CDR3nt: TGTGCCAGCAGTTGGCCCGGAGGGCCTAACGAGCAGTACTTC
len: 18; d_gene: TRBD1; abundance: .; v_gene: TRBV6-1; j_gene: TRBJ2-7; CDR3aa: CASSEESRWRTGSYEQYF; CDR3nt: TGTGCCAGCAGTGAAGAATCTAGGTGGCGGACAGGGTCCTACGAGCAGTACTTC